The clone carrying this T cell receptor beta chain has more than one count but fewer than ten. The CDR3 sequence is 16 residues long. Germline-derived CDR1 and CDR2 are PRHDT and FYEKMQ (reference sequence). The V gene lost 0 bases and the J gene lost 0 bases, with 11 bases spanning the gap. The sample belongs to a study of T-cell reconstitution after alpha-beta-depleted transplantation in children. Unique molecular identifiers featured in how the TCRbeta library was prepared. From the PCR reads, TCRdb called clonotypes with MiXCR, one entry per CDR3 protein. Here the sample spans 440,000 or so distinct CDR3 sequences, 11% being singletons.

Sequences were derived from PBMCs from the stem cell graft donor, sampled from the stem cell graft. This chain uses TRBV13 with TRBJ1-1; D not resolved. The receptor was isolated from a human donor who donated a stem cell graft to a child with acute myeloid leukemia. CDR3 DNA sequence: TGTGCCAGCAGCTTAGGCTCCCAGGCCATGAACACTGAAGCTTTCTTT. Translating it yields CASSLGSQAMNTEAFF.